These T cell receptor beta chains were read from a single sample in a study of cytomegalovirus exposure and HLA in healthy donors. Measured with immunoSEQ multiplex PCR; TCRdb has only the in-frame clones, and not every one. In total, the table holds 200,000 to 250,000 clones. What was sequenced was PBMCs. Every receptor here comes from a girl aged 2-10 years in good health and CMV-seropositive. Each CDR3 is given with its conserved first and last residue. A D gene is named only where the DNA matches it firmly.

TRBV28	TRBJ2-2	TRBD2	CASSSTGTSGRDHTGELFF	TGTGCCAGCAGTTCAACCGGGACTAGCGGGAGGGATCACACCGGGGAGCTGTTTTTT
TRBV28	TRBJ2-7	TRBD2	CASSLWSGDSGKGDEQYF	TGTGCCAGCAGTTTATGGTCCGGTGATAGCGGGAAAGGCGACGAGCAGTACTTC
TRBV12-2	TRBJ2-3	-	CASRLDGTSKESTDTQYF	TGTGCAAGTCGCTTAGACGGGACTAGCAAGGAAAGCACAGATACGCAGTATTTT
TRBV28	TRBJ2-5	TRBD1	CASSTNRQGGAWKQYF	TGTGCCAGCAGTACCAATCGACAGGGGGGTGCTTGGAAGCAGTACTTC
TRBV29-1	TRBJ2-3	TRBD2	CSVDMGLAAATDTQYF	TGCAGCGTTGATATGGGACTAGCGGCAGCCACAGATACGCAGTATTTT
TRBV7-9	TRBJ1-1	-	CASSLAQDTEAFF	TGTGCCAGCAGCTTAGCGCAGGACACTGAAGCTTTCTTT
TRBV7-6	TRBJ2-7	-	CASSLRAGPYEQYF	TGTGCCAGCAGCTTAAGAGCAGGGCCCTACGAGCAGTACTTC
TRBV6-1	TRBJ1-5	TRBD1	CAAGTGAYSNQPQHF	TGTGCCGCCGGGACAGGGGCTTATAGCAATCAGCCCCAGCATTTT
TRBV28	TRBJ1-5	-	CASSLKQGLSGDQPQHF	TGTGCCAGCAGTTTAAAGCAGGGCTTATCGGGAGATCAGCCCCAGCATTTT
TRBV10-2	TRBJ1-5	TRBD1	CASSDWTGINQPQHF	TGCGCCAGCAGTGACTGGACAGGAATCAATCAGCCCCAGCATTTT
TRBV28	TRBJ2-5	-	CASKGTLSQETQYF	TGTGCCAGCAAGGGGACACTAAGTCAAGAGACCCAGTACTTC
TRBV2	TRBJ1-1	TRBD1	CARPNRGTEAFF	TGTGCCAGACCCAACAGGGGAACTGAAGCTTTCTTT
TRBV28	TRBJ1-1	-	CASRREAAFF	TGTGCCAGCAGGCGTGAGGCAGCTTTCTTT
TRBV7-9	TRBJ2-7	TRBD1	CASSLSPGQGHTYEQYF	TGTGCCAGCAGCTTATCCCCAGGACAGGGTCACACCTACGAGCAGTACTTC
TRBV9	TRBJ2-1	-	CASSVAGGNNEQFF	TGTGCCAGCAGCGTAGCTGGGGGGAACAATGAGCAGTTCTTC
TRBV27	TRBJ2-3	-	CASSSGWGNSTDTQYF	TGTGCCAGCAGTTCCGGGTGGGGCAACAGCACAGATACGCAGTATTTT
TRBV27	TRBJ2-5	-	CATHTQETQYF	TGTGCCACCCATACTCAAGAGACCCAGTACTTC
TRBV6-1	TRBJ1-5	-	CASSLVYNQPQHF	TGTGCCAGCAGTTTAGTTTACAATCAGCCCCAGCATTTT
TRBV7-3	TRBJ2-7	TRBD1	CASSLGQDRHEQYF	TGTGCCAGCAGCTTAGGTCAGGACAGGCACGAGCAGTACTTC
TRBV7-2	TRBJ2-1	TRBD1	CASSWAGQGANEQFF	TGTGCCAGCAGCTGGGCGGGACAGGGGGCCAATGAGCAGTTCTTC
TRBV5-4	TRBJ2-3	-	CASSLVADTQYF	TGTGCCAGCAGCTTGGTCGCAGATACGCAGTATTTT
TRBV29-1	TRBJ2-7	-	CSGIGSHEQYF	TGCAGCGGCATTGGGAGTCACGAGCAGTACTTC
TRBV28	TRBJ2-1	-	CASSDPERAYNEQFF	TGTGCCAGCAGTGATCCTGAACGGGCCTACAATGAGCAGTTCTTC
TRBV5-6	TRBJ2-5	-	CASSTTRGAHRETQYF	TGTGCCAGCAGTACCACCAGGGGGGCCCACCGGGAGACCCAGTACTTC
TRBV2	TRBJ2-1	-	CASRGDLQGNEQFF	TGTGCCAGCAGGGGGGACTTACAGGGGAATGAGCAGTTCTTC
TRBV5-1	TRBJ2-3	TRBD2	CASSTGLAGTDTQYF	TGCGCCAGCAGCACAGGACTAGCGGGGACAGATACGCAGTATTTT
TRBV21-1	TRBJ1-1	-	CASSKRVGKGTEAFF	-
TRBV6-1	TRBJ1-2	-	CASSEAGAAYGYTF	TGTGCCAGCAGTGAAGCAGGGGCGGCCTATGGCTACACCTTC
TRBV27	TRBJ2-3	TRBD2	CASNYREAKTDTQYF	TGTGCCAGCAATTACCGGGAGGCTAAAACAGATACGCAGTATTTT
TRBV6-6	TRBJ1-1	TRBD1	CASSSPGTGITEAFF	TGTGCCAGCAGTTCCCCCGGGACAGGGATCACTGAAGCTTTCTTT
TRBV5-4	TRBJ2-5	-	CASSLKGLQETQYF	TGTGCCAGCAGCTTGAAGGGGCTCCAAGAGACCCAGTACTTC
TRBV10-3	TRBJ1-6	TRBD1	CAISETDRGDSPLHF	TGTGCCATCAGTGAGACGGACAGGGGAGATTCACCCCTCCACTTT